A selection of T cell receptor beta chains follows, all from one sample in a study of blood T cell repertoires in COVID-19. Only in-frame clones appear in the TCRdb table, and some are missing; sequencing was by immunoSEQ multiplex PCR. Of roughly 80,000 clones listed, approximately 80% were seen once; the top ten hold 15% to 20%. Sequenced material: peripheral blood. These receptors were obtained from a woman aged 55-69 years with acute or convalescent COVID-19. Both conserved end residues are part of each CDR3. The D gene is left open where the match is weak. Where a row states a size, it is once, few, many or the class of an expanded clone; other rows omit it.

V gene	clone size	D gene	J gene	CDR3 protein	CDR3 DNA
TRBV5-6	.	.	TRBJ1-6	CASSSLAVNFYNSPLHF	TGTGCCAGCAGCTCCCTGGCGGTCAACTTTTATAATTCACCCCTCCACTTT
TRBV12-3/TRBV12-4	.	.	TRBJ1-2	CASSTLNYGYTF	TGTGCCAGCAGTACTCTAAACTATGGCTACACCTTC
TRBV5-1	.	TRBD1	TRBJ2-3	CASSRWTGGPTDTQYF	TGCGCCAGCAGCAGATGGACAGGGGGCCCCACAGATACGCAGTATTTT
TRBV5-1	.	.	TRBJ1-2	CASASGYGYTF	TGCGCCAGTGCTTCGGGGTATGGCTACACCTTC
TRBV19	.	TRBD1	TRBJ1-6	CASSPRSTGASNSPLHF	TGTGCCAGTAGCCCGCGGTCTACAGGGGCTTCTAATTCACCCCTCCACTTT
TRBV5-1	.	TRBD1	TRBJ1-1	CASSLGGQGSEAFF	TGCGCCAGCAGCTTGGGGGGACAGGGCTCTGAAGCTTTCTTT
TRBV19	.	.	TRBJ1-3	CASSITPTASGNTIYF	TGTGCCAGTAGTATAACCCCGACAGCTTCTGGAAACACCATATATTTT
TRBV7-2	few	.	TRBJ1-1	CASSFAPGTEAFF	TGTGCCAGCAGCTTCGCCCCGGGGACTGAAGCTTTCTTT
TRBV27	.	TRBD1	TRBJ2-1	CASSRDRGLGSSYNEQFF	TGTGCCAGCAGCAGGGACAGGGGGCTCGGGAGCTCCTACAATGAGCAGTTCTTC
TRBV4-1	.	.	TRBJ2-5	CASSQYKRTAKNPQETQYF	TGCGCCAGCAGCCAATATAAAAGGACAGCTAAAAACCCTCAAGAGACCCAGTACTTC
TRBV18	.	TRBD2	TRBJ2-3	CASSLTSGVLADTQYF	TGTGCCAGCTCACTAACTAGCGGGGTACTGGCAGATACGCAGTATTTT
TRBV19	.	.	TRBJ1-5	CASTIGQSNQPQHF	TGTGCCAGTACCATAGGACAGAGCAATCAGCCCCAGCATTTT
TRBV12-3/TRBV12-4	.	.	TRBJ1-2	CASSSSGRYGYTF	TGTGCCAGCAGTAGCTCAGGAAGGTATGGCTACACCTTC
TRBV6-5	.	.	TRBJ2-6	CASSSFNEGANVLTF	TGTGCCAGCAGTTCATTTAATGAGGGAGCCAACGTCCTGACTTTC
TRBV6-2/TRBV6-3	.	.	TRBJ2-3	CASSWGGTDTQYF	TGTGCCAGCAGCTGGGGGGGCACAGATACGCAGTATTTT
TRBV24-1	.	.	TRBJ2-5	CATSDSREETQYF	TGTGCCACCAGTGATTCCAGGGAAGAGACCCAGTACTTC
TRBV19	.	.	TRBJ1-5	CASSIVGRDIQSQPQHF	TGTGCCAGTAGTATAGTCGGACGGGACATCCAGAGTCAGCCCCAGCATTTT
TRBV2	.	.	TRBJ1-5	CASSEVANQPQHF	TGTGCCAGCAGTGAGGTGGCCAATCAGCCCCAGCATTTT
TRBV5-6	few	TRBD1	TRBJ1-4	CASSFLRQGNGKLFF	TGTGCCAGCAGCTTTCTTAGACAGGGTAACGGAAAACTGTTTTTT
TRBV3-1/TRBV3-2	.	TRBD1	TRBJ2-5	CASSQEVGQGAKETQYF	TGTGCCAGCAGCCAAGAAGTGGGACAGGGGGCGAAGGAGACCCAGTACTTC
TRBV9	.	TRBD2	TRBJ2-3	CASSVAGGAFQSDTQYF	TGTGCCAGCAGCGTAGCCGGGGGGGCCTTCCAATCAGATACGCAGTATTTT
TRBV7-9	.	.	TRBJ1-4	CASSKEEYEKLFF	TGTGCCAGCAGCAAGGAGGAATATGAAAAACTGTTTTTT
TRBV7-9	.	.	TRBJ1-1	CASRGNTEAFF	TGTGCCAGCCGGGGGAACACTGAAGCTTTCTTT
TRBV27	.	.	TRBJ1-2	CASRGGDRYGYTF	TGTGCCAGCCGAGGAGGCGACAGGTATGGCTACACCTTC
TRBV5-1	.	.	TRBJ1-1	CASSLVQGNTEAFF	TGCGCCAGCAGCTTGGTACAGGGGAACACTGAAGCTTTCTTT
TRBV28	once	.	TRBJ1-5	CASSSRGAGQPQHF	TGTGCCAGCAGTTCGAGGGGAGCGGGGCAGCCCCAGCATTTT
TRBV10-3	.	.	TRBJ2-2	CAIGRGTGELFF	TGTGCCATCGGGCGGGGTACCGGGGAGCTGTTTTTT
TRBV3-1/TRBV3-2	.	TRBD1	TRBJ2-3	CASSAGGYTDTQYF	TGTGCCAGCAGCGCAGGGGGCTACACAGATACGCAGTATTTT
TRBV24-1	.	TRBD1	TRBJ1-1	CATSDVQGGAFF	TGTGCCACCAGTGATGTACAGGGGGGAGCTTTCTTT
TRBV10-2	.	TRBD2	TRBJ2-3	CASTKAGRGSTDTQYF	TGCGCCAGCACGAAAGCGGGGCGGGGTTCCACAGATACGCAGTATTTT
TRBV6-6	.	TRBD1	TRBJ2-1	CASSGSGQGGEQFF	TGTGCCAGCAGTGGGTCGGGACAGGGCGGTGAGCAGTTCTTC
TRBV30	.	.	TRBJ1-2	CAWSSGSYGYTF	TGTGCCTGGAGTTCTGGGAGCTATGGCTACACCTTC
TRBV18	.	.	TRBJ2-5	CASSLNTQETQYF	TGTGCCAGCTCACTGAACACCCAAGAGACCCAGTACTTC
TRBV29-1	.	TRBD2	TRBJ2-3	CSVRRGKFTDTQYF	TGCAGCGTTAGGCGGGGGAAGTTCACAGATACGCAGTATTTT
TRBV29-1	.	.	TRBJ2-3	CSVEGIGGSSTDTQYF	TGCAGCGTTGAAGGGATCGGAGGTTCTAGCACAGATACGCAGTATTTT
TRBV18	.	TRBD2	TRBJ2-1	CASSPGLAGGDNEQFF	TGTGCCAGCTCACCCGGACTAGCGGGGGGCGACAATGAGCAGTTCTTC
TRBV19	.	TRBD2	TRBJ2-3	CASSIGTSGDTDTQYF	TGTGCCAGTAGTATTGGGACTAGCGGGGATACAGATACGCAGTATTTT
TRBV7-9	.	.	TRBJ1-2	CASSLFEINYGYTF	TGTGCCAGCAGCTTGTTTGAGATAAACTATGGCTACACCTTC
TRBV7-2	once	.	TRBJ2-1	CASSLGSYNEQFF	TGTGCCAGCAGCTTAGGTAGCTACAATGAGCAGTTCTTC
TRBV11-2	few	TRBD1	TRBJ2-3	CASSFGTGSTDTQYF	TGTGCCAGCAGCTTTGGGACAGGGAGCACAGATACGCAGTATTTT
TRBV5-1	.	.	TRBJ2-5	CASSLSFSGRETQYF	TGCGCCAGCAGCTTGTCTTTTAGCGGACGGGAGACCCAGTACTTC
TRBV15	.	TRBD1	TRBJ1-5	CATSSDRGQGQPQHF	TGTGCCACCAGCAGCGACAGGGGGCAGGGGCAGCCCCAGCATTTT
TRBV5-5	.	.	TRBJ2-5	CASSLGQEKETQYF	TGTGCCAGCAGCTTGGGACAGGAAAAAGAGACCCAGTACTTC
TRBV25-1	.	.	TRBJ1-1	CASSRGNTEAFF	TGTGCCAGCAGTCGGGGGAACACTGAAGCTTTCTTT
TRBV27	once	TRBD2	TRBJ2-1	CASSLTSGGAVARTNEQFF	TGTGCCAGCAGTTTAACTAGCGGGGGGGCTGTGGCGCGTACAAATGAGCAGTTCTTC